A selection of T cell receptor beta chains follows, all from one sample in a study of blood T cell repertoires in COVID-19. The repertoire was sequenced with immunoSEQ multiplex PCR; TCRdb's copy has only in-frame clones and lacks some. There are roughly 320,000 clones in the sample; more than 75% occur only once, and about 4.2% lies in the top ten. Sequencing used PBMCs or T cells enriched from blood (not recorded which). The receptors were gathered from a man aged 25 to 40 who had recovered from COVID-19. Both conserved end residues are part of each CDR3. D genes are given only for firm matches. Expanded clones are given a class, and other clones once, few, many or no size at all.

size: -; V: TRBV5-1; J: TRBJ2-3; D: -; DNA: TGCGCCAGCAAGGAGGGCGTGTCTACAGATACGCAGTATTTT; CDR3: CASKEGVSTDTQYF
size: -; V: TRBV11-1; J: TRBJ1-2; D: -; DNA: TGTGCCAGCAGCTTAGGACCCGGGGGAGTTGATGGCTACACCTTC; CDR3: CASSLGPGGVDGYTF
size: -; V: TRBV5-4; J: TRBJ2-1; D: -; DNA: TGTGCCAGCAGCTTGGGGCCAGGGGCCTACAATGAGCAGTTCTTC; CDR3: CASSLGPGAYNEQFF
size: few; V: TRBV4-1; J: TRBJ2-7; D: TRBD2; DNA: TGCGCCAGCAGCCAAGCCCCTAGCGGGGGGCCCTACGAGCAGTACTTC; CDR3: CASSQAPSGGPYEQYF
size: -; V: TRBV27; J: TRBJ2-3; D: TRBD2; DNA: TGTGCCAGCAGCCCTCTCAGCGGGGGGAGGGGCACAGATACGCAGTATTTT; CDR3: CASSPLSGGRGTDTQYF
size: once; V: TRBV7-2; J: TRBJ1-3; D: TRBD1; DNA: TGTGCCAGCAGCTTAAGCTGGACAGGGTCCGGAAACACCATATATTTT; CDR3: CASSLSWTGSGNTIYF
size: few; V: TRBV7-9; J: TRBJ2-5; D: -; DNA: TGTGCCAGCAGCTTAGTCGGAGGGTTGCAAGAGACCCAGTACTTC; CDR3: CASSLVGGLQETQYF
size: -; V: TRBV6-5; J: TRBJ2-7; D: TRBD1; DNA: TGTGCCAGCAGTTACTCCCAGGGGGCCGGCGAGCAGTACTTC; CDR3: CASSYSQGAGEQYF
size: -; V: TRBV2; J: TRBJ2-7; D: TRBD1; DNA: TGTGCCAGCAGACGGACCTGGGACAGCTACGAGCAGTACTTC; CDR3: CASRRTWDSYEQYF
size: -; V: TRBV24-1; J: TRBJ1-1; D: -; DNA: TGTGCCACCAGTGCCCTGGGAGGGAACACTGAAGCTTTCTTT; CDR3: CATSALGGNTEAFF
size: -; V: TRBV4-1; J: TRBJ1-3; D: -; DNA: TGCGCCAGCAGCCCGGCAGGGGGAAACACCATATATTTT; CDR3: CASSPAGGNTIYF
size: -; V: TRBV18; J: TRBJ1-1; D: -; DNA: TGTGCCAGCTCACCCTCGTGGGGTGGAGGGAGTGGTCGGGGCTCTGAAGCTTTCTTT; CDR3: CASSPSWGGGSGRGSEAFF
size: -; V: TRBV4-1; J: TRBJ2-4; D: -; DNA: TGCGCCAGCAGCCAAGATAGGTGGGCAGTATTAGCCAAAAACATTCAGTACTTC; CDR3: CASSQDRWAVLAKNIQYF
size: -; V: TRBV11-3; J: TRBJ2-3; D: -; DNA: TGTGCCAGCAGCGCGGGACTGAACACAGATACGCAGTATTTT; CDR3: CASSAGLNTDTQYF
size: -; V: TRBV27; J: TRBJ1-2; D: TRBD1; DNA: TGTGCCAGCAGTCTGACGACAGGGTCGGTCGCCTATGGCTACACCTTC; CDR3: CASSLTTGSVAYGYTF
size: once; V: TRBV27; J: TRBJ1-1; D: -; DNA: TGTGCCAGCAGTTTATCGGGCTTAAGCACTGAAGCTTTCTTT; CDR3: CASSLSGLSTEAFF
size: -; V: TRBV18; J: TRBJ1-6; D: -; DNA: TGTGCCAGCTCACCCAACACCGTCCAGGGAGGATCACCCCTCCACTTT; CDR3: CASSPNTVQGGSPLHF
size: -; V: TRBV5-1; J: TRBJ2-2; D: -; DNA: TGCGCCAGCCTCCGGGATCGGGGAGACACCGGGGAGCTGTTTTTT; CDR3: CASLRDRGDTGELFF
size: -; V: TRBV29-1; J: TRBJ2-7; D: -; DNA: TGCAGCGCCCAAGGGCAGGCGGGCTCCTACGAGCAGTACTTC; CDR3: CSAQGQAGSYEQYF
size: -; V: TRBV2; J: TRBJ2-5; D: TRBD2; DNA: TGTGCCAGCGAGGTTAGCGGGGGGGCCGAAGAGACCCAGTACTTC; CDR3: CASEVSGGAEETQYF
size: -; V: TRBV18; J: TRBJ1-4; D: -; DNA: TGTGCCAGCTCACCCGGACAGACCACAACTAATGAAAAACTGTTTTTT; CDR3: CASSPGQTTTNEKLFF
size: -; V: TRBV2; J: TRBJ1-3; D: TRBD1; DNA: TGTGCCAGCAGTGAAGGTCGGACAGGCGGAAACACCATATATTTT; CDR3: CASSEGRTGGNTIYF
size: -; V: TRBV9; J: TRBJ2-3; D: TRBD2; DNA: TGTGCCAGCAGCGCCAGGACTAGTCAAAGCACAGATACGCAGTATTTT; CDR3: CASSARTSQSTDTQYF
size: -; V: TRBV5-4; J: TRBJ1-2; D: -; DNA: TGTGCCAGCAGTCCCGAAACTGCAGGGGGCTACACCTTC; CDR3: CASSPETAGGYTF
size: -; V: TRBV28; J: TRBJ1-2; D: -; DNA: TGTGCCAGCAGTTTTGGTCAGGATTTTTCGGGCTACACCTTC; CDR3: CASSFGQDFSGYTF
size: -; V: TRBV6-5; J: TRBJ2-7; D: -; DNA: TGTGCCAGCAAGAAGGGCGGGGTATCCTACGAGCAGTACTTC; CDR3: CASKKGGVSYEQYF
size: -; V: TRBV11-2; J: TRBJ2-4; D: -; DNA: TGTGCCAGCAGCCCGACCGGCGGGGAGGAAAACATTCAGTACTTC; CDR3: CASSPTGGEENIQYF
size: -; V: TRBV27; J: TRBJ2-7; D: TRBD1; DNA: TGTGCCAGCAAGGCGGCAGGGGGTTACGAGCAGTACTTC; CDR3: CASKAAGGYEQYF
size: -; V: TRBV6-6; J: TRBJ2-7; D: TRBD1; DNA: TGTGCCAGCAGTTACGGGACAGGGACCTCCGAGCAGTACTTC; CDR3: CASSYGTGTSEQYF
size: -; V: TRBV19; J: TRBJ1-2; D: TRBD1; DNA: TGTGCCAGTAGTCCGGTCGGACAGGGCTCCTATGGCTACACCTTC; CDR3: CASSPVGQGSYGYTF
size: -; V: TRBV9; J: TRBJ2-2; D: -; DNA: TGTGCCAGCAACACCAACAGGGAAAGGCCTTCGAACACCGGGGAGCTGTTTTTT; CDR3: CASNTNRERPSNTGELFF
size: -; V: TRBV6-5; J: TRBJ1-4; D: -; DNA: TGTGCCAGCAGTCCTCAGGGAGGTAATGAAAAACTGTTTTTT; CDR3: CASSPQGGNEKLFF
size: -; V: TRBV9; J: TRBJ2-2; D: TRBD1; DNA: TGTGCCAGCAGCGCGACCGGGACAGGGGGTTCGGGCGGGGAGCTGTTTTTT; CDR3: CASSATGTGGSGGELFF
size: few; V: TRBV2; J: TRBJ1-5; D: -; DNA: TGTGCCAGCAGTGAACAGGGCTGGATTATTCAGCCCCAGCATTTT; CDR3: CASSEQGWIIQPQHF
size: -; V: TRBV7-2; J: TRBJ1-5; D: -; DNA: TGTGCCAGCAGCTTAGGGGACGGGGGTAGCAATCAGCCCCAGCATTTT; CDR3: CASSLGDGGSNQPQHF
size: -; V: TRBV28; J: TRBJ2-7; D: -; DNA: TGTGCCAGCCGAAGGGGCGGTATGACCTACGAGCAGTACTTC; CDR3: CASRRGGMTYEQYF
size: few; V: TRBV24-1; J: TRBJ2-5; D: TRBD2; DNA: TGTGCCACCAGTCCGTATACGGGAGGGAGACAAGAGACCCAGTACTTC; CDR3: CATSPYTGGRQETQYF
size: -; V: TRBV19; J: TRBJ2-6; D: TRBD1; DNA: TGTGCCAGTAGTAACGGGCAGGGGGTCTTCTCTGGGGCCAACGTCCTGACTTTC; CDR3: CASSNGQGVFSGANVLTF
size: few; V: TRBV24-1; J: TRBJ2-5; D: -; DNA: TGTGCCACCAGTGCCGGGAGAGAGCTGGAGACCCAGTACTTC; CDR3: CATSAGRELETQYF
size: few; V: TRBV9; J: TRBJ1-2; D: TRBD1; DNA: TGTGCCAGCAGCGACCAACTCGTGAGGACAGGGCAACACTATGGCTACACCTTC; CDR3: CASSDQLVRTGQHYGYTF
size: once; V: TRBV14; J: TRBJ2-1; D: TRBD2; DNA: TGTGCCAGCAGCCAAGATATCGGGAGGGTGAGGAATGAGCAGTTCTTC; CDR3: CASSQDIGRVRNEQFF
size: -; V: TRBV30; J: TRBJ2-2; D: -; DNA: TGTGCCTGGAGTCCCCCGGGGGCCGGGGAGCTGTTTTTT; CDR3: CAWSPPGAGELFF
size: -; V: TRBV6-4; J: TRBJ2-6; D: TRBD1; DNA: TGTGCCAGCAGTCCAGGGACAGGTCGCTCTGGGGCCAACGTCCTGACTTTC; CDR3: CASSPGTGRSGANVLTF
size: -; V: TRBV28; J: TRBJ2-5; D: TRBD2; DNA: TGTGCCAGCACAGGCGGGGGGCCCCAAGAGACCCAGTACTTC; CDR3: CASTGGGPQETQYF
size: -; V: TRBV24-1; J: TRBJ2-1; D: TRBD2; DNA: TGTGCCACCAGTGACCCGGGACTAGCGGGAGGGCCGGGGCTGAACAATGAGCAGTTCTTC; CDR3: CATSDPGLAGGPGLNNEQFF
size: -; V: TRBV4-1; J: TRBJ2-1; D: -; DNA: TGCGCCAGCAGCCAAGTTCCAGCGACCGGCCAGAATGAGCAGTTCTTC; CDR3: CASSQVPATGQNEQFF
size: few; V: TRBV30; J: TRBJ1-1; D: -; DNA: TGTGCCTGGAGTGTCAGGGGGAACACTGAAGCTTTCTTT; CDR3: CAWSVRGNTEAFF
size: -; V: TRBV11-2; J: TRBJ2-2; D: TRBD2; DNA: TGTGCCAGCAGCTTAGTCCGGCTAGCGGGTACGGCTGGGGAGCTGTTTTTT; CDR3: CASSLVRLAGTAGELFF
size: -; V: TRBV21-1; J: TRBJ2-7; D: -; DNA: TGTGCCAGCAGCAAAGAGGCTAGCGGGGGCACCTACGAGCAGTACTTC; CDR3: CASSKEASGGTYEQYF